The 18 T cell receptor beta chains below come from one sample, sequenced in a study of blood T cells in healthy people across ages. A sample-barcoded 5' primer and a J-beta primer mix were used in a second PCR of about 7 to 12 cycles. TCRdb reprocessed the 5' RACE reads via MiXCR and lists one record per CDR3 protein. Of about 800,000 distinct CDR3 sequences in the sample, about three fifths were seen once. Specimen: blood. These receptors all stem from a man aged 25-40 years in good health.

The CDR3, as DNA: TGTGCCAGCAGCTTAGACGGCGGGAACAAAAACATTCAGTACTTC. It encodes CASSLDGGNKNIQYF. The chain joins TRBV7-2 to TRBJ2-4, with a tentative D call TRBD2 (6 bases). The germline V and J ends were trimmed by 1 base and 3 bases, with 10 bases remaining between them. The CDR3 is made up of 15 amino acids. The V gene's germline CDR1 is SGHTA and CDR2 FQGNSA.

This clonotype was seen a handful of times. The rearrangement links TRBV12-3 or TRBV12-4 to TRBJ1-6, with 9 bases aligning to TRBD1. J was trimmed by 7 bases and V by 5 bases; bases with no gene match: 6. The CDR3 has 15 amino acids. The CDR3 spells CASSPQTGGNSPLHF. CDR3 bases: TGTGCCAGCAGTCCACAGACAGGGGGGAATTCACCCCTCCACTTT.

V gene TRBV20-1 combines with J gene TRBJ2-7; either TRBD1 or TRBD2 may fit D (6 bases each). CDR3 length: 14 residues. The V end was cut by 3 bases, the J end by 2 bases, with 14 bases between. CDR1 and CDR2 from the germline V gene are DFQATT and SNEGSKA (reference sequence). CDR3 nucleotides: TGCAGTGCTAGTGGGGGCGGGATCACCTACGAGCAGTACTTC. It yields the protein CSASGGGITYEQYF.

This clonotype was seen a single time. The chain carries TRBV4-1 and TRBJ2-1, with D maybe TRBD2 (5 bases). V was cut by 6 bases and J by 9 bases, with 21 bases left in between. CDR1 and CDR2 (germline): MGHRA, YSYEKL. The CDR3 has 15 amino acids. The CDR3 loop reads CASRPVGLPQVEQFF. CDR3 nucleotide sequence: TGCGCCAGCAGGCCCGTCGGACTGCCCCAGGTTGAGCAGTTCTTC.

This clonotype appeared a few times. The rearrangement joins TRBV11-2 to TRBJ2-1; 11 nucleotides line up with TRBD2. The CDR3 length is 19 residues. Per germline, CDR1 SGHAT and CDR2 FQNNGV. Losses at the gene ends were 5 bases for V and 3 bases for J; bases not matched to a gene: 15. The CDR3 DNA is TGTGCCAGCAGCCGCTCGGTAGCGGGGGGGCCGAGTCTCTACAATGAGCAGTTCTTC. Its protein is CASSRSVAGGPSLYNEQFF.

This chain uses TRBV7-6 with TRBJ2-1, with D possibly TRBD1 on 5 matching bases. The V and J ends lost 5 bases and 1 base respectively, with 12 bases between them. The CDR3 spans 15 residues. Germline V gives CDR1 SGHVS, CDR2 FNYEAQ. In nucleotides, the CDR3 is TGTGCCAGCAGCCAAGACAGCCTTTCCTACAATGAGCAGTTCTTC. It encodes CASSQDSLSYNEQFF.

The rearrangement joins TRBV12-3 or TRBV12-4 to TRBJ2-1; D remains ambiguous. The CDR3 is 13 residues long. V lost 3 bases to trimming and J lost 4 bases, with 7 bases between them. As DNA, the CDR3 is TGTGCCAGCAGTTTTGAAATATACAATGAGCAGTTCTTC. Its translation: CASSFEIYNEQFF.

This clonotype appeared a single time. The CDR3 region is CSASARHSQPQHF. CDR3 DNA sequence: TGCAGTGCTAGTGCGAGACACTCTCAGCCCCAGCATTTT. J is TRBJ1-5 and V is TRBV20-1, with D uncertain. Germline V lookup: CDR1 DFQATT, CDR2 SNEGSKA (reference sequence). The CDR3 has 13 residues. The ends were cut back, 3 bases at V and 6 bases at J, with 12 bases in the middle.

The J gene is TRBJ2-7, the V gene TRBV12-3 or TRBV12-4; 7 bases fit TRBD2. The CDR3 is made up of 17 amino acids. Trimming cost V 6 bases and J 3 bases; bases outside gene matches: 17. The DNA for the CDR3 is TGTGCCAGCAGCCTAATCCCCCATGAGCGGGAAAGCTACGAGCAGTACTTC. As protein: CASSLIPHERESYEQYF.

This clonotype was seen a handful of times. The rearrangement uses TRBV2 and TRBJ1-5, with TRBD1 as a possible D gene (6 bases). Germline loops: CDR1 SNHLY, CDR2 FYNNEI. The CDR3 length is 14 residues. Trimming stripped 3 bases from V and 3 bases from J, with 9 bases between. CDR3 in amino acids: CASSEGGTNQPQHF. The CDR3 bases are TGTGCCAGCAGTGAGGGGGGCACCAATCAGCCCCAGCATTTT.

The J gene is TRBJ2-1, the V gene TRBV4-2; D is uncertain. The germline V gene has CDR1 LGHNA and CDR2 YNFKEQ. This CDR3 contains 13 residues. The V end lost 0 bases, the J end lost 8 bases, and 8 bases lay between the germline ends. The CDR3 region is CASSQEWLHEQFF. Here the CDR3 DNA reads TGTGCCAGCAGCCAAGAATGGCTACATGAGCAGTTCTTC.

This clonotype was observed a single time. The chain has TRBV29-1 and TRBJ2-1; D might be TRBD2 (6 bases). CDR3 length equals 13 residues. CDR1 and CDR2 (germline): SQVTM, ANQGSEA. V lost 5 bases and J 5 bases, leaving 13 bases between the germline ends. As DNA, the CDR3 is TGCAGCGTTCGGTTAGCGGTCGACAATGAGCAGTTCTTC. Protein sequence: CSVRLAVDNEQFF.

The V gene is TRBV7-9, the J gene TRBJ2-7; 9 positions match TRBD2. Germline V lookup: CDR1 SEHNR, CDR2 FQNEAQ (reference sequence). The CDR3 runs to 16 residues. Trimming removed 6 bases from V and 0 bases from J; junction bases left unmatched: 9. The CDR3 DNA reads TGTGCCAGCAGTAGATTAGCGGGAGTGTTCTCCTACGAGCAGTACTTC. Its translation: CASSRLAGVFSYEQYF.

The rearrangement uses TRBV20-1 and TRBJ2-7; D unresolved. The DNA end is a closer match to TRBJ2-5, so the J assignment may be wrong. The CDR3 covers 12 residues. The V gene's germline CDR1 is DFQATT and CDR2 SNEGSKA (reference sequence). CDR3 amino acids: CSNSDDWETQYF. The CDR3 nucleotides are TGCAGCAACAGCGACGATTGGGAGACCCAGTACTTC.

There are a few counts of this clonotype. The genes are TRBV12-3 or TRBV12-4 and TRBJ2-6; D might be TRBD1 (5 bases). The CDR3 spans 18 residues. With 5 bases removed from V and 0 bases from J, the gap between germline ends came to 17 bases. CDR3 sequence: CASSPETGGSSGANVLTF. CDR3 nucleotide sequence: TGTGCCAGCAGTCCCGAAACAGGTGGAAGCTCTGGGGCCAACGTCCTGACTTTC.

The sample holds many counts of this clonotype. The chain combines TRBV7-2 with TRBJ2-7, with TRBD1 as a possible D gene (7 bases). Germline CDR1 is SGHTA and CDR2 is FQGNSA. This CDR3 spans 15 amino acids. The V gene lost 3 bases and the J gene lost 0 bases, with 12 bases spanning the gap. CDR3 region: CASSFARGDSYEQYF. CDR3 DNA sequence: TGTGCCAGCAGCTTTGCCAGGGGGGACTCCTACGAGCAGTACTTC.

This clonotype was recorded a few times. V usage is TRBV25-1 and J usage is TRBJ2-7, with 9 bases aligning to TRBD1. CDR1 is MGHDK, CDR2 SYGVNS, per germline. The length of the CDR3 is 11 residues. V lost 10 bases to trimming and J lost 6 bases; unmatched junction nucleotides: 4. CDR3 in amino acids: CATHRGPEQYF. CDR3 in DNA: TGTGCCACCCACAGGGGGCCCGAGCAGTACTTC.

The table lists this clonotype with a count of one. The rearrangement links TRBV18 to TRBJ2-1, with TRBD1 identical over 10 bases. The CDR3 consists of 14 residues. Germline lookup yields CDR1 KGHSH and CDR2 LQKENI. Trimming removed 8 bases from V and 8 bases from J; junction bases left unmatched: 9. The CDR3 DNA follows: TGTGCCAGCCTCGGGACAGGGGATGGCGATGAGCAGTTCTTC. It yields the protein CASLGTGDGDEQFF.